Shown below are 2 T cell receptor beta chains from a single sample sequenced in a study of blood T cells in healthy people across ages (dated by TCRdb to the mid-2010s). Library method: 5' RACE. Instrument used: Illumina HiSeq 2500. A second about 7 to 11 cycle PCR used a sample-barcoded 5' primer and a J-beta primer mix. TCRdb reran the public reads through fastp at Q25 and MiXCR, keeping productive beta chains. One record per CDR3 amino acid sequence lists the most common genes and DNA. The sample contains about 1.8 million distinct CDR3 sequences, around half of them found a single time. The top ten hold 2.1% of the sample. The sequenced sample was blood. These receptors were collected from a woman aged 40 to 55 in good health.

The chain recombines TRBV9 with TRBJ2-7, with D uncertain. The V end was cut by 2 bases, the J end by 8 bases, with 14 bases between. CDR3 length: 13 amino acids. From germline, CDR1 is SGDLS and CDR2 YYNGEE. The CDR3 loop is CASSVDAFRKQYF. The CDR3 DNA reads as TGTGCCAGCAGCGTGGACGCTTTCAGGAAGCAGTACTTC.

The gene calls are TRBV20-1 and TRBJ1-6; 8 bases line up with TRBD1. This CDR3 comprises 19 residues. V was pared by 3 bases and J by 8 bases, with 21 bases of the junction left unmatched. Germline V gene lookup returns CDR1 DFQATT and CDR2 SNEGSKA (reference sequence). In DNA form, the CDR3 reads TGCAGTGCTAGGGACCCCCTCGGACAGGGAAGATTAGGGGATTCACCCCTCCACTTT. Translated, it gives CSARDPLGQGRLGDSPLHF.